These T cell receptor beta chains were read from a single sample in a study of control samples from healthy donors and cancer patients. The protocol was immunoSEQ multiplex PCR, while the TCRdb copy is restricted to in-frame clones and leaves out a portion. The table shows some 130,000 clones, with about 90% occurring only once. The sequencing input was blood. The source is a woman aged 45-65 years in good health. Both conserved end residues are part of each CDR3. The D gene is left open where the match is weak. Only some rows state a clone size, as once, few, many or a class for expanded clones.

clone size	J gene	D gene	V gene	CDR3 DNA	CDR3 protein
.	TRBJ2-1	TRBD2	TRBV3-1/TRBV3-2	TGTGCCAGCAGCCTCACTAGCGGGGATTACAATGAGCAGTTCTTC	CASSLTSGDYNEQFF
.	TRBJ2-1	.	TRBV18	TGTGCCAGCTCACCCCGCGAGGGCAGTGGGTCTGAGCAGTTCTTC	CASSPREGSGSEQFF
.	TRBJ2-3	TRBD2	TRBV6-5	TGTGCCAGCAGGGCGACTAGCGGGACCACAGATACGCAGTATTTT	CASRATSGTTDTQYF
.	TRBJ1-1	.	TRBV7-6	TGTGCCAGCAGCCGCCTTGCTGTGGGGCGTATTGCCCCTGAAGCTTTCTTT	CASSRLAVGRIAPEAFF
.	TRBJ1-2	.	TRBV5-8	TGTGCCAGCAGCTTCCGGACAGTAAAGAACTATGGCTACACCTTC	CASSFRTVKNYGYTF
.	TRBJ1-4	.	TRBV2	TGTGCCAGCAGCCCGAGCGGCAGTAATGAAAAACTGTTTTTT	CASSPSGSNEKLFF
.	TRBJ2-7	TRBD1	TRBV5-1	TGCGCCAGCAGCGCCCGGACAGGGGGGAGCGAGCAGTACTTC	CASSARTGGSEQYF
.	TRBJ1-3	.	TRBV6-4	TGTGCCAGCAGTGACGTTACACCAGGCAGGGGAAACACCATATATTTT	CASSDVTPGRGNTIYF
.	TRBJ1-5	.	TRBV7-9	TGTGCCAGCAGTTACCGAGACAATCAGCCCCAGCATTTT	CASSYRDNQPQHF
.	TRBJ1-5	.	TRBV23-1	TGCGCCAGCAGTCAATCAGGAAACAGGGAGGGCAATCAGCCCCAGCATTTT	CASSQSGNREGNQPQHF
.	TRBJ1-2	TRBD1	TRBV2	TGTGCCAGCAGTGAACGGGACAGGGGTCTGTCGGGGGGCTACACCTTC	CASSERDRGLSGGYTF
.	TRBJ1-1	.	TRBV7-9	TGTGCCAGCAGCTCGGTACCTGAAGCTTTCTTT	CASSSVPEAFF
.	TRBJ2-3	TRBD2	TRBV7-6	TGTGCCAGCAGCTTACTGGCGGGGGGCACAGATACGCAGTATTTT	CASSLLAGGTDTQYF
once	TRBJ2-3	.	TRBV11-3	TGTGCCAGCAGCTTAGGAGGTGGATATACAGATACGCAGTATTTT	CASSLGGGYTDTQYF
.	TRBJ1-1	.	TRBV18	TGTGCCAGCTCACCCTTCGGGACGGATGAAGCTTTCTTT	CASSPFGTDEAFF
.	TRBJ1-2	.	TRBV29-1	TGCAGCGTTGAAGAGTCACGGTTATATGGCTACACCTTC	CSVEESRLYGYTF
.	TRBJ1-2	.	TRBV4-1	TGCGCCAGCAGCCCCCCTCTAGGGCAGATCCTCTATGGCTACACCTTC	CASSPPLGQILYGYTF
.	TRBJ2-3	TRBD2	TRBV2	TGTGCCAGCAGGCGGGGGGGGTCCACAGATACGCAGTATTTT	CASRRGGSTDTQYF
.	TRBJ1-2	.	TRBV11-2	TGTGCCAGCAGCTTAGGTATGGCGTTCGGCTACACCTTC	CASSLGMAFGYTF
.	TRBJ1-4	TRBD1	TRBV2	TGTGCCAGCAGCCGGGACAGGGGGCTATGGTGGGAAAAACTGTTTTTT	CASSRDRGLWWEKLFF
.	TRBJ1-1	.	TRBV19	TGTGCCAGTAATTTAGGCGTAGGGCTTGGGAATGAAGCTTTCTTT	CASNLGVGLGNEAFF
.	TRBJ2-2	TRBD1	TRBV7-9	TGTGCCAGCAGCTCGGGACAGTTATACACCGGGGAGCTGTTTTTT	CASSSGQLYTGELFF
.	TRBJ1-3	.	TRBV3-1/TRBV3-2	TGTGCCAGCAGCCAAACAGTTCGACAGCTCTCTGGAAACACCATATATTTT	CASSQTVRQLSGNTIYF
.	TRBJ1-5	.	TRBV28	TGTGCCAGCAGTTTTTCGGGTACTAATTGGCCCCAGCATTTT	CASSFSGTNWPQHF
.	TRBJ1-1	.	TRBV10-3	TGTGCCATTAGGGCCGGGGAGACTGAAGCTTTCTTT	CAIRAGETEAFF
.	TRBJ1-2	.	TRBV5-6	TGTGCCAGCAGCTGGGACGGTGATGGCTACACCTTC	CASSWDGDGYTF
.	TRBJ2-1	.	TRBV5-5	TGTGCCAGCAGCTTGGAATGGCACTCCTACAATGAGCAGTTCTTC	CASSLEWHSYNEQFF
.	TRBJ1-5	.	TRBV5-1	TGCGCCAGCAGCTTGGAGGGAGTCAGCAATCAGCCCCAGCATTTT	CASSLEGVSNQPQHF
.	TRBJ2-7	.	TRBV2	TGTGCCAGCAGTTTCCCCGGTTCCGTCCACGAGCAGTACTTC	CASSFPGSVHEQYF
.	TRBJ2-7	.	TRBV11-2	TGTGCCAGCAGCTTAAAAGGAGCCCCAAACGAGCAGTACTTC	CASSLKGAPNEQYF
.	TRBJ1-4	.	TRBV5-5	TGTGCCAGCAGCTTGATCAGGGGCGAAAAACTGTTTTTT	CASSLIRGEKLFF
once	TRBJ1-1	.	TRBV6-2/TRBV6-3	TGTGCCAGCAGCGGTGGCATCCCCCTGGACACTGAAGCTTTCTTT	CASSGGIPLDTEAFF
.	TRBJ2-1	.	TRBV10-3	TGTGCCATCAGTGTCAAGAATGAGCAGTTCTTC	CAISVKNEQFF
once	TRBJ1-2	.	TRBV10-3	TGTGCCATCACGCTGCGGCAGGGAGGCTATGGCTACACCTTC	CAITLRQGGYGYTF
.	TRBJ2-2	.	TRBV4-1	TGCGCCAGCAGCCAAGATCGAGGGATTGGGAACACCGGGGAGCTGTTTTTT	CASSQDRGIGNTGELFF
once	TRBJ1-5	.	TRBV6-1	TGTGCCAGCAGTGAAATAGGGGTAAGCAATCAGCCCCAGCATTTT	CASSEIGVSNQPQHF